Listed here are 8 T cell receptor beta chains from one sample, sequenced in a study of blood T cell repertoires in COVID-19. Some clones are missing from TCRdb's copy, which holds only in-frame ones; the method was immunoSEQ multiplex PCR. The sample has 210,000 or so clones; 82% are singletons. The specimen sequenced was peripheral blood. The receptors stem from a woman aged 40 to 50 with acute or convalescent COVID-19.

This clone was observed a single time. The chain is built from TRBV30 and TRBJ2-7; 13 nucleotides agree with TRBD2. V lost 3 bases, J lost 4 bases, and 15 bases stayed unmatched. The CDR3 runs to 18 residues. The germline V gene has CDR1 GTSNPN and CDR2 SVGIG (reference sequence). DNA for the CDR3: TGTGCCTGGAGAGGGTGGACTAGCGGGGGACATTTAGGGTACGAGCAGTACTTC. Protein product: CAWRGWTSGGHLGYEQYF.

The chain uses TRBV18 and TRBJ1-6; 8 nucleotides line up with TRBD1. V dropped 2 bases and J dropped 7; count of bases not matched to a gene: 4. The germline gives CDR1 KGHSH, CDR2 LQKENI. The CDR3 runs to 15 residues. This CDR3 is CASSPRDRPNSPLHF. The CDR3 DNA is TGTGCCAGCTCACCAAGGGACAGGCCCAATTCACCCCTCCACTTT.

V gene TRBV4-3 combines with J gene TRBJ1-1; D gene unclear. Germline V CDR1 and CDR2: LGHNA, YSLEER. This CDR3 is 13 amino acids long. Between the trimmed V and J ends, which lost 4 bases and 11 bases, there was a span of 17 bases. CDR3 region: CASSPNTLNGAFF. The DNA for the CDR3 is TGCGCCAGCAGCCCAAATACCTTGAACGGGGCTTTCTTT.

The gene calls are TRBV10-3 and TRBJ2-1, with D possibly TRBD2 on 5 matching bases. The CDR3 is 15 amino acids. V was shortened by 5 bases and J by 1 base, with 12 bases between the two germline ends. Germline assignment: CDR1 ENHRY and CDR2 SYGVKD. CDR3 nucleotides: TGTGCCATCAGTAGTAGCCTAGCTTCCTACAATGAGCAGTTCTTC. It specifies CAISSSLASYNEQFF.

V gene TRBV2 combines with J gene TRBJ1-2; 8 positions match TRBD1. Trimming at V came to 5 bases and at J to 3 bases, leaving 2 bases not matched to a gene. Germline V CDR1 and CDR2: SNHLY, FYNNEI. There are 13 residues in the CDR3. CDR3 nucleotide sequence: TGTGCCAGCAGTCCGACAGGGGACTATGGCTACACCTTC. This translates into CASSPTGDYGYTF.

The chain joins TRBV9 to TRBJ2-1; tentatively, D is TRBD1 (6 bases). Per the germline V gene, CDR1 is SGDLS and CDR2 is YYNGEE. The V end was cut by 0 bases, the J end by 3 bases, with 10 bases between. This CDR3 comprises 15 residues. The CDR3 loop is CASSVEGQLYNEQFF. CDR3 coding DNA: TGTGCCAGCAGCGTAGAAGGACAGCTCTACAATGAGCAGTTCTTC. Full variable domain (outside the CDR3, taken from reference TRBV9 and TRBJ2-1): DSGVTQTPKHLITATGQRVTLRCSPRSGDLSVYWYQQSLDQGLQFLIQYYNGEERAKGNILERFSAQQFPDLHSELNLSSLELGDSALYFCASSVEGQLYNEQFFGPGTRLTVL.

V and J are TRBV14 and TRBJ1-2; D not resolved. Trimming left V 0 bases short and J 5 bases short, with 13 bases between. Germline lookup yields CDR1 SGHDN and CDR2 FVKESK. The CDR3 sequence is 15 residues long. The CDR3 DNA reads TGTGCCAGCAGCCAAGAACGCACTAATAGATATGGCTACACCTTC. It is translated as CASSQERTNRYGYTF.

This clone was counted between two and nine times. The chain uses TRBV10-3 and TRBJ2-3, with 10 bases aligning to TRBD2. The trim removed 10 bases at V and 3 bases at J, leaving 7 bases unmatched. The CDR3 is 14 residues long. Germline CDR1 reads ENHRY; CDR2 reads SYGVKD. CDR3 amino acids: CASASGGSTDTQYF. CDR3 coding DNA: TGTGCCAGCGCTAGCGGGGGTTCGACAGATACGCAGTATTTT.